This T cell receptor beta chain was sequenced in a study of T-cell memory formation after mild COVID-19. CDR3 length equals 13 residues. Germline V gene lookup returns CDR1 LNHNV and CDR2 YYDKDF (reference sequence). V was clipped by 3 bases and J by 5 bases, with 5 bases between them. This clonotype has only a few counts. The antigen is unknown. Study observations and caveats: Within pre-infection memory, some responding clones were found, suggesting cross-reactive memory joined.

TCRdb redid the calling of the 5' RACE reads with MiXCR, one entry per CDR3 protein. The sample contains 300,000 to 350,000 distinct CDR3 sequences, roughly a fifth of which appear only once. Sample: PBMCs or a T cell subset sorted from them (not recorded which). The chain has TRBV15 and TRBJ1-6; D is unclear. This TCR was sampled from a man aged 18 to 35 who had mild COVID-19 (a few samples of this study predate the infection). Cell type and time point are not known. The CDR3: CATSSRHNSPLHF. In DNA form, the CDR3 reads TGTGCCACCAGCAGTAGGCATAATTCACCCCTCCACTTT.